Shown below are 10 T cell receptor beta chains from a single sample sequenced in a study of shared clonotypes between healthy human individuals. Sequenced by immunoSEQ multiplex PCR; TCRdb stores in-frame clones only, minus some. The data show approximately 1.9 million clones, around 95% seen once. The naive CD8 population came from CD45RO-negative cells selected for CCR7, without terminally differentiated effector memory CD45RA+ cells. Sequencing input: naive CD8+ T cells from PBMCs. All receptors derive from a man younger than 35 in good health. Some clones in this sample may be carry-over from other donors' samples.

Concerning this clone: At one end the junction does not follow the germline gene, possibly because of a read error. The genes are TRBV19 and TRBJ2-2; 8 nucleotides agree with TRBD1. The germline CDR1 and CDR2 sequences are LNHDA and SQIVND (reference sequence). The CDR3 has 13 residues. DNA for the CDR3: TGTGCCAGTACTATAGGGACAGGCGGGGAGCTGTTTTTT. This gives the protein CASTIGTGGELFF. The variable domain in full, with the rest retrieved from reference TRBV19 and TRBJ2-2, is DGGITQSPKYLFRKEGQNVTLSCEQNLNHDAMYWYRQDPGQGLRLIYYSQIVNDFQKGDIAEGYSVSREKKESFPLTVTSAQKNPTAFYLCASTIGTGGELFFGEGSRLTVL.

This clone was seen a single time. The chain links TRBV7-8 to TRBJ2-7; 10 nucleotides agree with TRBD2. V shed 3 bases and J 4 bases; nucleotides not matched to a gene: 6. Per the germline V gene, CDR1 is SGHVS and CDR2 is FQNEAQ. This CDR3 contains 15 residues. This CDR3 is CASSFRMGLAYEQYF. The DNA for the CDR3 is TGTGCCAGCAGCTTCCGCATGGGACTAGCGTACGAGCAGTACTTC.

The J gene is TRBJ2-1, the V gene TRBV21-1; TRBD1, the table's D call, lacks a check against the DNA. TRBV21-1 is a listed pseudogene. The CDR3 length is 15 residues. The CDR3 sequence: CASSKVGTGDNEQFF. The CDR3 region has the DNA TGTGCCAGCAGCAAAGTCGGGACAGGGGACAATGAGCAGTTCTTC.

V is TRBV6-5 and J is TRBJ2-2, with 7 bases aligning to TRBD1. Trimming at V came to 6 bases and at J to 3 bases, leaving 7 bases not matched to a gene. The CDR3 covers 15 residues. The germline CDR1 and CDR2 sequences are MNHEY and SVGAGI. The CDR3: CASSRQGEDTGELFF. CDR3 in DNA: TGTGCCAGCAGCAGACAGGGTGAGGACACCGGGGAGCTGTTTTTT.

As concerns this clone: The sample contains more than one DNA sequence encoding this CDR3. J is TRBJ1-5 and V is TRBV27; D possibly corresponds to TRBD1 (5 bases). The V gene's germline CDR1 is MNHEY and CDR2 SMNVEV (reference sequence). V lost 2 bases and J lost 0, with 11 bases in between. The CDR3 covers 16 residues. As DNA, the CDR3 is TGTGCCAGCAGTTTAGGTGGGGGATATAGCAATCAGCCCCAGCATTTT. Protein: CASSLGGGYSNQPQHF.

CDR3 residues: CASSSIGETYEQYF. CDR3 bases: TGCGCCAGCAGCTCGATTGGTGAGACCTACGAGCAGTACTTC. This chain joins TRBV5-1 and TRBJ2-7; D is ambiguous. Per germline, CDR1 SGHRS and CDR2 YFSETQ. V lost 3 bases, J lost 2 bases, and 12 bases lay in between. The CDR3 covers 14 residues. The whole variable domain, remainder taken from reference TRBV5-1 and TRBJ2-7, is KAGVTQTPRYLIKTRGQQVTLSCSPISGHRSVSWYQQTPGQGLQFLFEYFSETQRNKGNFPGRFSGRQFSNSRSEMNVSTLELGDSALYLCASSSIGETYEQYFGPGTRLTVT.

The V call is TRBV6-1, the J call TRBJ2-7; D is perhaps TRBD1 (6 bases). Trimming took 2 bases from V and 4 from J, leaving 18 bases between them. Germline V lookup: CDR1 MNHNS, CDR2 SASEGT. The CDR3 length is 16 residues. The CDR3 here is CASSEKGRGWTYEQYF. In DNA form, the CDR3 reads TGTGCCAGCAGTGAAAAGGGCAGGGGCTGGACTTACGAGCAGTACTTC.

J is TRBJ2-7 and V is TRBV7-2; D not certain. The V end lost 1 base, the J end lost 2 bases, and 12 bases lay between the germline ends. The length of the CDR3 is 15 residues. Germline V CDR1 and CDR2: SGHTA, FQGNSA. CDR3 DNA sequence: TGTGCCAGCAGCTTAGTCGGCGGACGTACCTACGAGCAGTACTTC. Residues: CASSLVGGRTYEQYF.

The chain carries TRBV7-9 and TRBJ2-1; perhaps TRBD2 as D (6 bases). The V gene lost 6 bases and the J gene lost 10 bases, with 7 bases spanning the gap. The CDR3 length is 10 residues. The V gene's germline CDR1 is SEHNR and CDR2 FQNEAQ (reference sequence). CDR3 in amino acids: CASSRGEQFF. In DNA, the CDR3 is TGTGCCAGCAGTCGGGGGGAGCAGTTCTTC.

This chain joins TRBV7-2 and TRBJ1-1; 11 bases match TRBD1. The CDR3 totals 16 residues. The V gene end was trimmed by 3 bases and the J gene end by 7 bases; junction bases not matched to a gene: 10. CDR1 is SGHTA and CDR2 is FQGNSA in the germline V gene. The CDR3 spells CASSFFGQGAKNEAFF. DNA of the CDR3: TGTGCCAGCAGCTTTTTCGGACAGGGGGCTAAAAATGAAGCTTTCTTT.